This paragraph reports one TCR beta chain. Under the authors' procedure: The authors estimated nucleated cell counts from reference gene primer amplification. Produced via immunoSEQ multiplex PCR; TCRdb's table is partial and in-frame only. From that table come the V and J calls and clone size; the DNA was used to work out D and trimming. The data contain tens of thousands of clones, 89% of them singletons. This sample was taken from a study of blood T cell repertoires in COVID-19. In the study overall: Samples taken during acute and convalescent COVID-19 were collected in the United States, Italy and Spain.

The TCR was taken from a woman between 45 and 65 years old with active COVID-19. The sequencing sample was made of peripheral blood.

The chain's CDR3 is CASSYAPPQGPEQYF. The CDR3 DNA sequence: TGTGCCAGCAGTTACGCCCCCCCACAGGGTCCCGAGCAGTACTTC. The chain uses TRBV6-5 and TRBJ2-7; tentative D call: TRBD1 (6 bases). The CDR3 sequence is 15 residues long. Trimming pared 2 bases from V and 6 bases from J, leaving 17 bases between. Germline lookup yields CDR1 MNHEY and CDR2 SVGAGI.